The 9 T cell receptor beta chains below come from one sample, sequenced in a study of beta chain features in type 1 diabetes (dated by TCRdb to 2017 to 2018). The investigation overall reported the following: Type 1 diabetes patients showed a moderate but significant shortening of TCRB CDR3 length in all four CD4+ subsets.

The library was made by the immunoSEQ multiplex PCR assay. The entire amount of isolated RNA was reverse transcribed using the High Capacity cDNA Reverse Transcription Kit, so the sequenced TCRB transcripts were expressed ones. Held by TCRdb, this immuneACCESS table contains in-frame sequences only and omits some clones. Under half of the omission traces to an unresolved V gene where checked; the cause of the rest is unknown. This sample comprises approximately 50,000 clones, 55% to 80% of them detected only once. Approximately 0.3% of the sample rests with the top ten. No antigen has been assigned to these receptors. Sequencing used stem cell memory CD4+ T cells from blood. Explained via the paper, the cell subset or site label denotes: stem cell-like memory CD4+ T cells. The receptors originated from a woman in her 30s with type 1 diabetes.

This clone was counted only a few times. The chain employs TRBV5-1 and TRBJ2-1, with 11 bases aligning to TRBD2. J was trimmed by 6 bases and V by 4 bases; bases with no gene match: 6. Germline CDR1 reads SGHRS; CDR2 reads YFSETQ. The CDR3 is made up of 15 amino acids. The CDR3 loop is CASSPTSGTFNEQFF. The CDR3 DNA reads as TGCGCCAGCAGCCCGACTAGCGGGACCTTCAATGAGCAGTTCTTC.

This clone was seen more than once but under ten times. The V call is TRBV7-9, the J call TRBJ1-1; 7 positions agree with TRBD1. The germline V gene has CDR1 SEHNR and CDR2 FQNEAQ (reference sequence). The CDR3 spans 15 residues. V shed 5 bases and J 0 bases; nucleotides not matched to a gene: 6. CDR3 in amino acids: CASSRTGPMNTEAFF. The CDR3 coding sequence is TGTGCCAGCAGCAGGACAGGTCCCATGAACACTGAAGCTTTCTTT.

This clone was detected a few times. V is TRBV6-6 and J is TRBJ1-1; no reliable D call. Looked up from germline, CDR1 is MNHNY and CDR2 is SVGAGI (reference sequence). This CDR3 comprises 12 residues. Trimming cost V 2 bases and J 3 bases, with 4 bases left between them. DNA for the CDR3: TGTGCCAGCAGTTACCTTCACACTGAAGCTTTCTTT. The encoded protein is CASSYLHTEAFF.

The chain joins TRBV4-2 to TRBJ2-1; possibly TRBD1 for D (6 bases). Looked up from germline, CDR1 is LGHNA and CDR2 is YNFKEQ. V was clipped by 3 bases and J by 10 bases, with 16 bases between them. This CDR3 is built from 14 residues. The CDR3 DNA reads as TGTGCCAGCAGCCACCAAGGGGGAACAGGGGAGCAGTTCTTC. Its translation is CASSHQGGTGEQFF.

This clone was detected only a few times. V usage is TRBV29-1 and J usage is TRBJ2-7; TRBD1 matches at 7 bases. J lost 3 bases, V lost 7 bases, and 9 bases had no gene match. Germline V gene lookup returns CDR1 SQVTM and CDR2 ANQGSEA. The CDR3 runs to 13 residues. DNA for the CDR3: TGCAGCGGAAAACAGGGGAGCGGCTACGAGCAGTACTTC. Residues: CSGKQGSGYEQYF.

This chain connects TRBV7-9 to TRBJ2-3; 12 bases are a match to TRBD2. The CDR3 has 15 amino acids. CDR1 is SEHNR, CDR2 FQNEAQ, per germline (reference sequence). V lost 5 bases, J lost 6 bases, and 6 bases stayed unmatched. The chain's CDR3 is CASSDRLAGVDTQYF. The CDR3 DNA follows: TGTGCCAGCAGCGACCGACTAGCGGGAGTCGATACGCAGTATTTT.

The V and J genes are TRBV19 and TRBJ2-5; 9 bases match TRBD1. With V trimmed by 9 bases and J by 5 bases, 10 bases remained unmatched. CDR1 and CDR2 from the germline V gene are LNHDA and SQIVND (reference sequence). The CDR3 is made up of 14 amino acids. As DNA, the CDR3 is TGTGCCAGCCGGACTGACAGGGGGGGTGAGACCCAGTACTTC. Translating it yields CASRTDRGGETQYF.

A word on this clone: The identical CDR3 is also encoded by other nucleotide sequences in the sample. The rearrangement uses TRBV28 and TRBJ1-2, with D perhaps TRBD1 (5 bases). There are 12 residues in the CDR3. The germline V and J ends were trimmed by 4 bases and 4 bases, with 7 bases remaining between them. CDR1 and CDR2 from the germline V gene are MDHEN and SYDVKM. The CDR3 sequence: CASSSDSYGYTF. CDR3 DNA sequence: TGTGCCAGCAGTTCTGACAGCTATGGCTACACCTTC.

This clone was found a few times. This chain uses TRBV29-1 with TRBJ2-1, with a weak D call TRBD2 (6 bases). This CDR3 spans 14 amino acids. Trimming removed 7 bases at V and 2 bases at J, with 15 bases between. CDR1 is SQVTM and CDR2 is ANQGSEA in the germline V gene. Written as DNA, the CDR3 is TGCAGCGAGCGGGCGGCCACACCCTACAATGAGCAGTTCTTC. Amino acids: CSERAATPYNEQFF.